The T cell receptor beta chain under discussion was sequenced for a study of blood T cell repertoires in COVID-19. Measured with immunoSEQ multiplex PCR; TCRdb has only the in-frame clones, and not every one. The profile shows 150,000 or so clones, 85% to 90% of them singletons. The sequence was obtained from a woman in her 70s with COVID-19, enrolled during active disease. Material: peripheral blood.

The CDR3 nucleotides are TGTGCCAGCAGTGCACACAGGGTTCCCCAAGAGACCCAGTACTTC. Protein sequence: CASSAHRVPQETQYF. The V gene is TRBV9, the J gene TRBJ2-5; perhaps TRBD1 as D (6 bases). The CDR3 consists of 15 residues. Trimming took 5 bases from V and 1 from J, leaving 15 bases between them. Germline CDR1 is SGDLS and CDR2 is YYNGEE.